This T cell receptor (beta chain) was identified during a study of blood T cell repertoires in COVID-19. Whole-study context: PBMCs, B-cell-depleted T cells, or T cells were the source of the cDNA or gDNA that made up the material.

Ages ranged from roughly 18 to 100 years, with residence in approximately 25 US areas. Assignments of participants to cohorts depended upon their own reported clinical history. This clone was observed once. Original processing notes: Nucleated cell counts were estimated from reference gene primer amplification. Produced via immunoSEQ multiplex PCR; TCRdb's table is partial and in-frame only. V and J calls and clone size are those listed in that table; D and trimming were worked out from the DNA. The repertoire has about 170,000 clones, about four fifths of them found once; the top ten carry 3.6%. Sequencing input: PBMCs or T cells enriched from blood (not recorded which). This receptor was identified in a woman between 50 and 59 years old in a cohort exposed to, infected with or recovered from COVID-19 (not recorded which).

The CDR3 DNA reads TGTGCCAGCACCCGGGATAGCGGGAGGCCCCAAGAGACCCAGTACTTC. This codes for CASTRDSGRPQETQYF. The chain recombines TRBV5-4 with TRBJ2-5; TRBD2 agrees at 10 bases. The CDR3 is made up of 16 amino acids. Per the germline V gene, CDR1 is SGHNT and CDR2 is YYREEE (reference sequence). V shed 6 bases and J 1 base; nucleotides not matched to a gene: 9.